The rows below give T cell receptor beta chains drawn from one sample of a study of shared clonotypes between healthy human individuals. TCRdb's table, derived via immunoSEQ multiplex PCR, lists solely in-frame clones and lacks some. The data hold roughly 100,000 clones, with about 72% observed a single time. The sequencing input was memory CD8+ T cells sorted from blood. All receptors come from a woman aged 30 to 39 in good health. Each CDR3 is given with its conserved first and last residue. D genes are given only for firm matches. A row's size may be missing; if present it is once, few, many or a size class.

D: .; V: TRBV27; size: .; J: TRBJ2-7; CDR3: CASSVSGSIYYEQYF; DNA: TGTGCCAGCAGTGTTAGCGGCTCAATTTACTACGAGCAGTACTTC
D: TRBD2; V: TRBV25-1; size: .; J: TRBJ2-1; CDR3: CASSEGGSSYNEQFF; DNA: TGTGCCAGCAGTGAGGGCGGGAGTTCCTACAATGAGCAGTTCTTC
D: .; V: TRBV5-1; size: .; J: TRBJ2-2; CDR3: CASSLGNSMTGELFF; DNA: TGCGCCAGCAGCTTAGGTAATAGCATGACCGGGGAGCTGTTTTTT
D: TRBD1; V: TRBV27; size: .; J: TRBJ2-7; CDR3: CASSPPGTGNEQYF; DNA: TGTGCCAGCAGTCCCCCCGGGACAGGGAACGAGCAGTACTTC
D: .; V: TRBV28; size: many; J: TRBJ2-7; CDR3: CASSVRVVSYEQYF; DNA: TGTGCCAGCAGCGTTCGGGTAGTGAGCTACGAGCAGTACTTC
D: .; V: TRBV4-1; size: once; J: TRBJ2-3; CDR3: CASSQGGNRERADTQYF; DNA: TGCGCCAGCAGCCAAGGGGGGAACAGGGAGAGGGCAGATACGCAGTATTTT
D: TRBD2; V: TRBV5-1; size: .; J: TRBJ2-2; CDR3: CASSLGLAGANTGELFF; DNA: TGCGCCAGCAGCTTGGGCCTAGCGGGAGCGAACACCGGGGAGCTGTTTTTT
D: .; V: TRBV6-1; size: few; J: TRBJ1-5; CDR3: CASSEAEGNGNQPQHF; DNA: TGTGCCAGCAGTGAAGCGGAGGGTAATGGCAATCAGCCCCAGCATTTT
D: .; V: TRBV5-4; size: .; J: TRBJ2-7; CDR3: CASSLREQYF; DNA: TGTGCCAGCAGCTTGAGGGAGCAGTACTTC
D: .; V: TRBV10-2; size: .; J: TRBJ1-3; CDR3: CASRRGVGTGNTIYF; DNA: TGCGCCAGCAGGAGGGGGGTCGGAACTGGAAACACCATATATTTT
D: TRBD2; V: TRBV18; size: few; J: TRBJ2-1; CDR3: CASSNRREAYNEQFF; DNA: TGTGCCAGCTCGAACCGGCGGGAGGCTTACAATGAGCAGTTCTTC
D: .; V: TRBV2; size: .; J: TRBJ1-2; CDR3: CASSVGKAHGYTF; DNA: TGTGCCAGTTCAGTGGGGAAGGCCCATGGCTACACCTTC
D: .; V: TRBV25-1; size: many; J: TRBJ2-7; CDR3: CASSDERLYEQYF; DNA: TGTGCCAGCAGTGATGAGAGACTCTACGAGCAGTACTTC
D: .; V: TRBV5-1; size: .; J: TRBJ2-7; CDR3: CASSLAAGYEQYF; DNA: TGCGCCAGCAGCTTGGCCGCGGGCTACGAGCAGTACTTC
D: .; V: TRBV11-2; size: .; J: TRBJ2-4; CDR3: CASSKLAKNIQYF; DNA: TGTGCCAGCAGCAAACTAGCCAAAAACATTCAGTACTTC
D: .; V: TRBV5-8; size: .; J: TRBJ2-1; CDR3: CASSLAGLKQFF; DNA: TGTGCCAGCAGCTTGGCGGGACTGAAGCAGTTCTTC
D: TRBD1; V: TRBV7-9; size: .; J: TRBJ1-5; CDR3: CASSLRDRVHSNQPQHF; DNA: TGTGCCAGCAGCTTAAGGGACAGGGTTCATAGCAATCAGCCCCAGCATTTT
D: TRBD2; V: TRBV7-2; size: .; J: TRBJ2-1; CDR3: CASSLPAGGGDHNEQFF; DNA: TGTGCCAGCAGCTTACCGGCGGGAGGAGGGGATCACAATGAGCAGTTCTTC
D: .; V: TRBV25-1; size: .; J: TRBJ2-3; CDR3: CASSESLGTDTQYF; DNA: TGTGCCAGCAGTGAATCTCTAGGCACAGATACGCAGTATTTT
D: .; V: TRBV28; size: few; J: TRBJ1-2; CDR3: CASRLDYGYTF; DNA: TGTGCCAGCAGATTGGACTATGGCTACACCTTC
D: TRBD1; V: TRBV6-1; size: .; J: TRBJ1-2; CDR3: CASSVEQGQWGYTF; DNA: TGTGCCAGCAGTGTGGAACAGGGACAGTGGGGCTACACCTTC
D: .; V: TRBV28; size: .; J: TRBJ2-6; CDR3: CASSPKGVGGLTPSGANVLTF; DNA: TGTGCCAGCAGCCCTAAGGGAGTAGGGGGGTTAACTCCCTCTGGGGCCAACGTCCTGACTTTC
D: .; V: TRBV2; size: many; J: TRBJ2-7; CDR3: CASSVEGPYEQYF; DNA: TGTGCCAGCAGTGTAGAGGGGCCCTACGAGCAGTACTTC
D: .; V: TRBV19; size: once; J: TRBJ1-5; CDR3: CASSGVLNQPQHF; DNA: TGTGCCAGTAGCGGGGTCCTCAATCAGCCCCAGCATTTT
D: TRBD1; V: TRBV18; size: .; J: TRBJ1-5; CDR3: CASSQTGGRQPQHF; DNA: TGTGCCAGCTCACAAACAGGGGGCCGTCAGCCCCAGCATTTT
D: .; V: TRBV7-9; size: .; J: TRBJ2-5; CDR3: CASSLQAGMSETQYF; DNA: TGTGCCAGCAGCTTACAGGCGGGAATGAGCGAGACCCAGTACTTC
D: TRBD1; V: TRBV28; size: .; J: TRBJ2-7; CDR3: CASRSIRQGVRPYF; DNA: TGTGCCAGCAGATCCATCAGACAGGGTGTACGTCCGTACTTC
D: TRBD2; V: TRBV9; size: .; J: TRBJ2-2; CDR3: CASSVPGLAGPGELFF; DNA: TGTGCCAGCAGCGTACCCGGACTAGCGGGCCCCGGGGAGCTGTTTTTT
D: .; V: TRBV6-1; size: .; J: TRBJ1-2; CDR3: CASTGRGVASMGYTF; DNA: TGTGCCAGCACCGGAAGAGGTGTAGCTTCTATGGGCTACACCTTC
D: .; V: TRBV6-1; size: .; J: TRBJ2-7; CDR3: CASSELGGDSYEQYF; DNA: TGTGCCAGCAGTGAGTTAGGCGGGGACTCCTACGAGCAGTACTTC
D: .; V: TRBV2; size: once; J: TRBJ2-4; CDR3: CASSGGFLAKNIQYF; DNA: TGTGCCAGCAGTGGAGGCTTCCTAGCCAAAAACATTCAGTACTTC
D: .; V: TRBV6-1; size: .; J: TRBJ2-4; CDR3: CASSERRALAKNIQYF; DNA: TGTGCCAGCAGTGAACGTAGGGCCTTAGCCAAAAACATTCAGTACTTC
D: .; V: TRBV18; size: .; J: TRBJ1-1; CDR3: CASSRQDVGTEAFF; DNA: TGTGCCAGCTCGCGACAGGACGTCGGGACTGAAGCTTTCTTT
D: TRBD1; V: TRBV5-6; size: .; J: TRBJ2-2; CDR3: CASSFQGAYYTGELFF; DNA: TGTGCCAGCAGCTTCCAGGGGGCTTATTACACCGGGGAGCTGTTTTTT
D: TRBD1; V: TRBV28; size: few; J: TRBJ1-5; CDR3: CASSTTGGSNQPQHF; DNA: TGTGCCAGCAGTACAACAGGGGGCAGCAATCAGCCCCAGCATTTT
D: TRBD1; V: TRBV15; size: .; J: TRBJ2-7; CDR3: CATSLGTEPYEQYF; DNA: TGTGCCACCAGCCTAGGGACAGAACCCTACGAGCAGTACTTC
D: .; V: TRBV2; size: few; J: TRBJ1-1; CDR3: CASSAWRANTEAFF; DNA: TGTGCCAGCAGCGCCTGGCGGGCGAACACTGAAGCTTTCTTT
D: TRBD2; V: TRBV7-9; size: .; J: TRBJ2-5; CDR3: CASIPGKPGLAGKETQYF; DNA: TGTGCCAGCATCCCCGGTAAACCGGGACTAGCGGGAAAAGAGACCCAGTACTTC
D: TRBD1; V: TRBV6-1; size: .; J: TRBJ2-1; CDR3: CASSDRQGSYNEQFF; DNA: TGTGCCAGCAGTGATCGACAGGGGTCCTACAATGAGCAGTTCTTC
D: .; V: TRBV4-1; size: .; J: TRBJ2-1; CDR3: CASSQDPAPGEQFF; DNA: TGCGCCAGCAGCCAAGACCCTGCTCCGGGAGAGCAGTTCTTC
D: .; V: TRBV25-1; size: .; J: TRBJ2-1; CDR3: CASSESTENYNEQFF; DNA: TGTGCCAGCAGTGAATCTACGGAGAATTACAATGAGCAGTTCTTC
D: .; V: TRBV11-3; size: .; J: TRBJ2-2; CDR3: CASSSGTHGAGELFF; DNA: TGTGCCAGCAGCTCCGGGACCCATGGCGCCGGGGAGCTGTTTTTT
D: TRBD2; V: TRBV7-9; size: few; J: TRBJ2-5; CDR3: CASSLGLAEETQYF; DNA: TGTGCCAGCAGCTTGGGACTAGCGGAAGAGACCCAGTACTTC
D: TRBD2; V: TRBV29-1; size: few; J: TRBJ2-7; CDR3: CSVEGASGKSSSYEQYF; DNA: TGCAGCGTTGAAGGGGCTAGCGGGAAATCGAGCTCCTACGAGCAGTACTTC
D: .; V: TRBV14; size: .; J: TRBJ2-7; CDR3: CASSPLEDSYEQYF; DNA: TGTGCCAGCAGCCCCCTTGAGGACAGCTACGAGCAGTACTTC
D: TRBD1; V: TRBV5-6; size: few; J: TRBJ2-7; CDR3: CASSLGQGLYEQYF; DNA: TGTGCCAGCAGCCTTGGACAGGGGCTGTACGAGCAGTACTTC
D: .; V: TRBV29-1; size: few; J: TRBJ2-1; CDR3: CSVGQSYNEQFF; DNA: TGCAGCGTTGGACAGAGCTACAATGAGCAGTTCTTC
D: .; V: TRBV27; size: few; J: TRBJ1-5; CDR3: CASGRASNQPQHF; DNA: TGTGCCAGCGGCAGGGCTAGCAATCAGCCCCAGCATTTT
D: .; V: TRBV9; size: .; J: TRBJ2-1; CDR3: CASSRWETSGTEQFF; DNA: TGTGCCAGCAGCAGGTGGGAGACCTCAGGTACTGAGCAGTTCTTC
D: .; V: TRBV2; size: once; J: TRBJ2-5; CDR3: CASSDPGLQETQYF; DNA: TGTGCCAGCAGTGACCCGGGACTTCAAGAGACCCAGTACTTC
D: .; V: TRBV6-1; size: .; J: TRBJ2-3; CDR3: CASLYWETDTQYF; DNA: TGTGCCAGCCTATATTGGGAGACAGATACGCAGTATTTT
D: .; V: TRBV6-1; size: once; J: TRBJ2-7; CDR3: CASSYRTDSSYEQYF; DNA: TGTGCCAGCAGCTATAGGACAGACAGCTCCTACGAGCAGTACTTC
D: .; V: TRBV29-1; size: many; J: TRBJ2-7; CDR3: CSVSRGNYEQYF; DNA: TGCAGCGTTTCAAGGGGAAACTACGAGCAGTACTTC
D: .; V: TRBV6-4; size: many; J: TRBJ2-1; CDR3: CASRDIASDSDEQFF; DNA: TGTGCCAGCAGAGATATCGCTAGCGATAGCGATGAGCAGTTCTTC
D: .; V: TRBV4-1; size: few; J: TRBJ2-7; CDR3: CASSQPTESYEQYF; DNA: TGCGCCAGCAGCCAACCGACAGAGTCCTACGAGCAGTACTTC
D: .; V: TRBV7-8; size: .; J: TRBJ2-7; CDR3: CASSTGFYEQYF; DNA: TGTGCCAGCAGCACGGGATTCTACGAGCAGTACTTC
D: .; V: TRBV4-2; size: .; J: TRBJ2-2; CDR3: CASSLTSGELFF; DNA: TGTGCCAGCAGCCTGACTAGCGGGGAGCTGTTTTTT
D: TRBD1; V: TRBV13; size: few; J: TRBJ2-7; CDR3: CASSPPPGQGNYEQYF; DNA: TGTGCCAGCAGCCCTCCCCCGGGACAGGGTAACTACGAGCAGTACTTC
D: TRBD1; V: TRBV5-6; size: many; J: TRBJ2-7; CDR3: CASSLDGTADYEQYF; DNA: TGTGCCAGCAGCTTGGACGGGACAGCCGATTACGAGCAGTACTTC
D: TRBD2; V: TRBV25-1; size: .; J: TRBJ2-7; CDR3: CASSDLHPSGSSYEQYF; DNA: TGTGCCAGCAGTGACTTACACCCTAGCGGGAGCTCCTACGAGCAGTACTTC